Each of the 13 T cell receptor beta chains below was sequenced from the same sample in a study of memory CD4+ T cells and cytomegalovirus serostatus. Assay: immunoSEQ multiplex PCR; the TCRdb copy retains only in-frame clones and omits some. This table holds about 61,000 clones, roughly four fifths found once. The sort gate was single viable CD3+CD4+CD8-CD45RO+ cells for memory CD4+ T cells. Sequencing used memory CD4+ T cells from blood. The receptor set was obtained from an adult in good health and CMV-seronegative.

The gene calls are TRBV28 and TRBJ1-1; D unresolved. The V end was cut by 5 bases, the J end by 4 bases, with 17 bases between. CDR1 and CDR2 from the germline V gene are MDHEN and SYDVKM. The CDR3 spans 15 residues. The CDR3 DNA sequence: TGTGCCAGCAGTCCGCAAGAGGCATGGGGCACTGAAGCTTTCTTT. This codes for CASSPQEAWGTEAFF. The full variable domain, with the rest looked up from reference TRBV28 and TRBJ1-1, is DVKVTQSSRYLVKRTGEKVFLECVQDMDHENMFWYRQDPGLGLRLIYFSYDVKMKEKGDIPEGYSVSREKKERFSLILESASTNQTSMYLCASSPQEAWGTEAFFGQGTRLTVV.

The chain joins TRBV25-1 to TRBJ1-4, with D perhaps TRBD1 (5 bases). The CDR3 is made up of 13 amino acids. V lost 4 bases and J 8 bases, leaving 11 bases between the germline ends. From germline, CDR1 is MGHDK and CDR2 SYGVNS. The CDR3 DNA reads TGTGCCAGCAGTGCTGGGACGGGCGAAAAACTGTTTTTT. Translating gives CASSAGTGEKLFF. Using reference TRBV25-1 and TRBJ1-4 for the parts outside the CDR3, the full variable domain is EADIYQTPRYLVIGTGKKITLECSQTMGHDKMYWYQQDPGMELHLIHYSYGVNSTEKGDLSSESTVSRIRTEHFPLTLESARPSHTSQYLCASSAGTGEKLFFGSGTQLSVL.

The chain joins TRBV27 to TRBJ2-7; possibly TRBD1 for D (6 bases). This CDR3 is 16 amino acids long. The V gene's germline CDR1 is MNHEY and CDR2 SMNVEV (reference sequence). V was clipped by 2 bases and J by 9 bases, with 23 bases between them. CDR3 nucleotides: TGTGCCAGCAGTTTACTTACAGGGCAGACCCTACGAGGGCAGTACTTC. This sequence encodes CASSLLTGQTLRGQYF.

This chain connects TRBV5-5 to TRBJ2-6; D unclear. The CDR3 loop spans 16 amino acids. V gave up 2 bases and J gave up 4 bases, with 13 bases separating them. The V gene's germline CDR1 is SGHKS and CDR2 YYEKEE (reference sequence). CDR3 residues: CASSFQTGPGANVLTF. The CDR3 region has the DNA TGTGCCAGCAGCTTCCAGACGGGTCCGGGGGCCAACGTCCTGACTTTC.

The chain has TRBV6-6 and TRBJ1-1; possibly TRBD1 for D (6 bases). The CDR3 length is 13 residues. Trimming took 6 bases from V and 0 from J, leaving 8 bases between them. Germline V gene sequence: CDR1 MNHNY, CDR2 SVGAGI (reference sequence). CDR3 DNA sequence: TGTGCCAGCAGCAGGGGTATGAACACTGAAGCTTTCTTT. Its translation: CASSRGMNTEAFF.

This sequence joins TRBV7-2 and TRBJ2-3; tentative D call: TRBD2 (6 bases). Germline V gene data show CDR1 as SGHTA and CDR2 as FQGNSA. This CDR3 contains 15 residues. Trimming took off 4 bases at V and 5 bases at J, with 16 bases between the two ends. CDR3 sequence (DNA): TGTGCCAGCAGCTCCTCGGCACAGCGGGTAGATACGCAGTATTTT. It yields the protein CASSSSAQRVDTQYF.

V usage is TRBV6-5 and J usage is TRBJ1-1; D might be TRBD1 (6 bases). CDR1 and CDR2 (germline): MNHEY, SVGAGI. Trimming stripped 6 bases from V and 3 bases from J, with 17 bases between. The CDR3 has 15 amino acids. The CDR3 DNA is TGTGCCAGCAGGGTTACAGGGAGTAGGGACACTGAAGCTTTCTTT. Its translation is CASRVTGSRDTEAFF.

The rearrangement uses TRBV5-4 and TRBJ2-1, with D hard to call. The CDR3 consists of 12 residues. The germline CDR1 and CDR2 sequences are SGHNT and YYREEE (reference sequence). V lost 4 bases, J lost 8 bases, and 10 bases lay in between. CDR3 in amino acids: CASSPDADEQFF. As DNA, the CDR3 is TGTGCCAGCAGCCCAGACGCCGATGAGCAGTTCTTC. The whole variable domain, filled in from reference TRBV5-4 and TRBJ2-1, reads ETGVTQSPTHLIKTRGQQVTLRCSSQSGHNTVSWYQQALGQGPQFIFQYYREEENGRGNFPPRFSGLQFPNYSSELNVNALELDDSALYLCASSPDADEQFFGPGTRLTVL.

This chain links TRBV27 with TRBJ1-3; D call uncertain. Trimming stripped 5 bases from V and 0 bases from J, with 8 bases between. CDR3 size: 14 residues. Germline CDR1 is MNHEY and CDR2 is SMNVEV (reference sequence). This CDR3 is CASSPAGSGNTIYF. DNA for the CDR3: TGTGCCAGCAGTCCGGCAGGCTCTGGAAACACCATATATTTT.

The chain is built from TRBV6-1 and TRBJ2-7; TRBD1 matches 8 bases. CDR1 is MNHNS, CDR2 SASEGT, per germline. This CDR3 spans 15 amino acids. The V gene end was trimmed by 4 bases and the J gene end by 6 bases; junction bases not matched to a gene: 11. The CDR3 DNA reads as TGTGCCAGCAGTGGGGGCCCCGGGACAGGAACCGAGCAGTACTTC. Amino acid sequence: CASSGGPGTGTEQYF.

V gene TRBV5-4 combines with J gene TRBJ1-1; D not certain. V dropped 2 bases and J dropped 1 base, with 6 bases sitting between them. CDR1 and CDR2 (germline): SGHNT, YYREEE (reference sequence). The CDR3 has 13 amino acids. The DNA for the CDR3 is TGTGCCAGCAGCTTCTGGGGGAACACTGAAGCTTTCTTT. This encodes CASSFWGNTEAFF.

V is TRBV6-1 and J is TRBJ2-3, with D perhaps given as TRBD1 or TRBD2 (5 bases each). Trimming removed 6 bases from V and 0 bases from J, with 13 bases in between. CDR1 is MNHNS and CDR2 is SASEGT in the germline V gene. This CDR3 has 15 residues. The CDR3 sequence is CASRGRQTSTDTQYF. In nucleotides, the CDR3 is TGTGCCAGCAGGGGACGGCAGACTAGCACAGATACGCAGTATTTT.

The chain links TRBV23-1 to TRBJ2-3; possibly TRBD2 for D (6 bases). TRBV23-1 is placed among ORFs of uncertain function. The CDR3 spans 15 residues. Trimming pared 8 bases from V and 0 bases from J, leaving 15 bases between. CDR3 DNA sequence: TGCGCCAGCGGGGTTAGCGGTAATAGCACAGATACGCAGTATTTT. Its protein is CASGVSGNSTDTQYF.